The 3 T cell receptor beta chains below come from one sample, sequenced in a study of blood T cell repertoires in COVID-19. Libraries were prepared by immunoSEQ multiplex PCR; TCRdb keeps only in-frame clonotypes and omits some of them. Found here are some 300,000 clones, roughly 90% of them singletons; the top ten hold roughly a tenth. The sequenced material came from PBMCs or T cells enriched from blood (not recorded which). The source of these receptors is a woman aged 25-40 years who had recovered from COVID-19.

The J gene is TRBJ2-3, the V gene TRBV30; the D gene is possibly TRBD1 (5 bases). The ends were cut back, 3 bases at V and 1 base at J, with 8 bases in the middle. The germline CDR1 and CDR2 sequences are GTSNPN and SVGIG (reference sequence). CDR3 length: 13 residues. The CDR3 sequence is CAWSQGGTDTQYF. The CDR3 DNA follows: TGTGCCTGGAGCCAAGGGGGCACAGATACGCAGTATTTT.

The chain is built from TRBV28 and TRBJ1-1, with D perhaps matching TRBD1 (5 bases). From germline, CDR1 is MDHEN and CDR2 SYDVKM. This CDR3 has 14 residues. Trimming stripped 3 bases from V and 4 bases from J, with 12 bases between. The CDR3 loop is CASSFPRGSTEAFF. CDR3 bases: TGTGCCAGCAGTTTTCCCCGGGGGAGCACTGAAGCTTTCTTT.

This clone has just one count. This chain connects TRBV6-1 to TRBJ1-3; D is undetermined. Germline CDR1 MNHNS, CDR2 SASEGT. Trimming stripped 1 base from V and 2 bases from J, with 12 bases between. The CDR3 consists of 16 residues. CDR3 residues: CASSEGRVTPGNTIYF. CDR3 sequence (DNA): TGTGCCAGCAGTGAAGGGAGGGTCACACCTGGAAACACCATATATTTT.